One sample yielded the 3 T cell receptor beta chains listed below, sequenced in a study of blood T cells in healthy people across ages. Sample-barcoded 5' priming and a J-beta primer mix drove a second PCR of roughly 7 to 11 cycles. TCRdb fed the 5' RACE reads into MiXCR, producing one record per CDR3 protein. This sample has approximately 690,000 distinct CDR3 sequences, with 40% to 50% found just once. Sequencing was performed on blood. The receptors here all came from a man older than 75 in good health.

V gene TRBV28 combines with J gene TRBJ2-5, with 11 bases aligning to TRBD1. The germline CDR1 and CDR2 sequences are MDHEN and SYDVKM. Trimming cost V 7 bases and J 4 bases; bases outside gene matches: 11. This CDR3 is 16 amino acids long. In DNA form, the CDR3 reads TGTGCCAGCACAGTACCGGGACAGGGGGTCCCAGAGACCCAGTACTTC. Translated: CASTVPGQGVPETQYF.

J is TRBJ2-7 and V is TRBV20-1, with 7 positions matching TRBD1. The CDR3 runs 14 residues. With 6 bases clipped from V and 6 bases from J, the junction kept 14 bases outside the gene matches. Germline assignment: CDR1 DFQATT and CDR2 SNEGSKA (reference sequence). This chain's CDR3 is CSALGQLNPREQYF. CDR3 coding DNA: TGCAGTGCCCTGGGACAGTTAAACCCTCGCGAGCAGTACTTC.

The CDR3 protein is CASSPHLTGELFF. The CDR3 DNA reads TGTGCCAGCAGCCCCCATCTCACCGGGGAGCTGTTTTTT. The rearrangement joins TRBV7-6 to TRBJ2-2; D not certain. Germline assignment: CDR1 SGHVS and CDR2 FNYEAQ. Trimming pared 5 bases from V and 4 bases from J, leaving 8 bases between. The CDR3 contains 13 residues. The full variable domain, its missing parts supplied by reference TRBV7-6 and TRBJ2-2, is GAGVSQSPRYKVTKRGQDVALRCDPISGHVSLYWYRQALGQGPEFLTYFNYEAQQDKSGLPNDRFSAERPEGSISTLTIQRTEQRDSAMYRCASSPHLTGELFFGEGSRLTVL.